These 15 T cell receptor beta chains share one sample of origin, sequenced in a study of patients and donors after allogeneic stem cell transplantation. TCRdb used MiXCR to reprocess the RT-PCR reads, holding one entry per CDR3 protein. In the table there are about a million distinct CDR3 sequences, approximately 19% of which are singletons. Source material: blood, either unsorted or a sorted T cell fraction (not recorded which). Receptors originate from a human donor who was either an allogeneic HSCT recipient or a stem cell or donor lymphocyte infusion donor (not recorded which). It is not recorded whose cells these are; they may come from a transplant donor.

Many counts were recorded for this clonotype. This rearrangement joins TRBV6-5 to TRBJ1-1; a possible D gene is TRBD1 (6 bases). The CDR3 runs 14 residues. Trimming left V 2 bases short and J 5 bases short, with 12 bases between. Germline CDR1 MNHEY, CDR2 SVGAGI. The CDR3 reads CASSYGIRGTEAFF. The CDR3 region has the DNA TGTGCCAGCAGTTACGGTATCAGGGGTACTGAAGCTTTCTTT.

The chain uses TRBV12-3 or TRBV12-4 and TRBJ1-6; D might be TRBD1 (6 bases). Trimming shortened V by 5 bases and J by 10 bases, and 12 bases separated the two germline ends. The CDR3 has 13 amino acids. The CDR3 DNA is TGTGCCAGCAGTGTAACAGGGACATCACCCCTCCACTTT. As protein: CASSVTGTSPLHF.

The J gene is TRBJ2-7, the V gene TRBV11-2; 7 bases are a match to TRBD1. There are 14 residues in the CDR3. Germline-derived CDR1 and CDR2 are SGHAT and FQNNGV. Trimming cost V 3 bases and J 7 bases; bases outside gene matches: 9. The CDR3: CASSFDREYVEQYF. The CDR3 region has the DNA TGTGCCAGCAGCTTCGACAGGGAGTATGTTGAGCAGTACTTC.

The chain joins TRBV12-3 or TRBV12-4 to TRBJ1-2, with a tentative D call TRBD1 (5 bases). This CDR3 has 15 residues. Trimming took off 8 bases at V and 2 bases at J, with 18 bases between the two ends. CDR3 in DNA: TGTGCCAGCCGACGAGATTGGGGGGGAAACTATGGCTACACCTTC. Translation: CASRRDWGGNYGYTF.

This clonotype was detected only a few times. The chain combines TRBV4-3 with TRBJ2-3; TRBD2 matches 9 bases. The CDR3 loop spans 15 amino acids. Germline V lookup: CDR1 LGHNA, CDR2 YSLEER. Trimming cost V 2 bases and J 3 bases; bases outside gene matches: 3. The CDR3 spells CASSQNSGGTDTQYF. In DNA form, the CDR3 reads TGCGCCAGCAGCCAAAATAGCGGGGGAACAGATACGCAGTATTTT.

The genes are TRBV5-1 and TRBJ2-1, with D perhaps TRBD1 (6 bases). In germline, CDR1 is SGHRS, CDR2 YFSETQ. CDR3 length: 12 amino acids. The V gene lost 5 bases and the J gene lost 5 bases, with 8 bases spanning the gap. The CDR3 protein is CASRGGHNEQFF. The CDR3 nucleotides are TGCGCCAGCAGAGGGGGTCACAATGAGCAGTTCTTC.

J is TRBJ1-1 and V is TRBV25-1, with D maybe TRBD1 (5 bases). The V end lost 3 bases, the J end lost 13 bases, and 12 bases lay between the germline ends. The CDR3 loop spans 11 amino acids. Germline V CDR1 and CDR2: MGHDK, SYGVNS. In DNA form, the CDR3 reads TGTGCCAGCAGTGAGGGACGTCAGGGTTTCTTT. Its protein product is CASSEGRQGFF.

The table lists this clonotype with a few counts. CDR3 sequence (DNA): TGCAGTGCTACCACTAGCGGGGTACCTTATACGCAGTATTTT. It is translated as CSATTSGVPYTQYF. This sequence joins TRBV20-1 and TRBJ2-3; 10 bases map to TRBD2. After removal of 4 bases from V and 7 bases from J, the junction contained 8 bases not matched to a gene. Per the germline V gene, CDR1 is DFQATT and CDR2 is SNEGSKA (reference sequence). This CDR3 has 14 amino acids.

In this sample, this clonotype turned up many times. This chain's CDR3 is CASSLGRFRGQGHGYTF. CDR3 bases: TGTGCCAGCAGTTTAGGGCGATTCCGGGGACAGGGCCATGGCTACACCTTC. The chain combines TRBV12-3 or TRBV12-4 with TRBJ1-2, with 9 bases fitting TRBD1. The CDR3 is 17 residues long. Trimming took 1 base from V and 6 from J; bases not matched to a gene: 12.

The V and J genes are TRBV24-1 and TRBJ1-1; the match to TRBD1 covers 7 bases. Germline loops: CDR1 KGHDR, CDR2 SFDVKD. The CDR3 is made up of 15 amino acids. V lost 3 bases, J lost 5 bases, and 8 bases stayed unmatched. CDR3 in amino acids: CATSDPLTGSTEAFF. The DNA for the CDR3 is TGTGCCACCAGTGATCCGTTGACAGGGTCGACTGAAGCTTTCTTT.

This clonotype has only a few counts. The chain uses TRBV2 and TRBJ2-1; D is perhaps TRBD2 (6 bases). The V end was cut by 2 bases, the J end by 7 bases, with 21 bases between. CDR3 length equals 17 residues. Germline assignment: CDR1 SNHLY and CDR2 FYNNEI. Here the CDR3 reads CASSERLAWGKANEQFF. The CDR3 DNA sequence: TGTGCCAGCAGTGAAAGGCTAGCGTGGGGAAAAGCAAATGAGCAGTTCTTC. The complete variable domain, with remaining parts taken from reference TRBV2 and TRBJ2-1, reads EPEVTQTPSHQVTQMGQEVILRCVPISNHLYFYWYRQILGQKVEFLVSFYNNEISEKSEIFDDQFSVERPDGSNFTLKIRSTKLEDSAMYFCASSERLAWGKANEQFFGPGTRLTVL.

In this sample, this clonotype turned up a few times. The CDR3 DNA reads as TGTGCCAGCAGTTTATCCTTTAGGACTAGCGGGGGAGATGAGCAGTTCTTC. It translates to CASSLSFRTSGGDEQFF. The V gene is TRBV27, the J gene TRBJ2-1; TRBD2 matches 13 bases. V shed 0 bases and J 8 bases; nucleotides not matched to a gene: 7. Looked up from germline, CDR1 is MNHEY and CDR2 is SMNVEV (reference sequence). The CDR3 loop spans 17 amino acids.

CDR3 protein: CASGGLAGAPQETQYF. The CDR3, as DNA: TGTGCCAGCGGTGGACTAGCGGGGGCCCCACAAGAGACCCAGTACTTC. This chain uses TRBV6-1 with TRBJ2-5; the match to TRBD2 covers 13 bases. This CDR3 is 16 amino acids long. Per the germline V gene, CDR1 is MNHNS and CDR2 is SASEGT. Trimming at V came to 8 bases and at J to 2 bases, leaving 8 bases not matched to a gene.

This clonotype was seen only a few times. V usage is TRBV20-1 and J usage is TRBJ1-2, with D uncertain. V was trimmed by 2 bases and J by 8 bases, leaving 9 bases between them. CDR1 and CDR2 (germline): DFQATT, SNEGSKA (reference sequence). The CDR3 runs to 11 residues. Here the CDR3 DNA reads TGCAGTGCTAGAACTCTTCGAGGCTACACCTTC. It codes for CSARTLRGYTF.

The CDR3 sequence is CAISDTRDTEAFF. CDR3 sequence (DNA): TGTGCCATCAGTGATACGCGAGACACTGAAGCTTTCTTT. The chain uses TRBV10-3 and TRBJ1-1; D not resolved. Trimming shortened V by 3 bases and J by 3 bases, and 8 bases separated the two germline ends. Germline loops: CDR1 ENHRY, CDR2 SYGVKD. The CDR3 spans 13 residues.